The 2 T cell receptor beta chains below come from one sample, sequenced in a study of PD-L1 blockade in urothelial cancer. As for time point: pretreatment peripheral blood. The table came from immunoSEQ multiplex PCR; TCRdb's copy has only in-frame clones and leaves some out. The sample has about 79,000 clones; around 88% are singletons. Sequences were derived from PBMCs, sampled around atezolizumab (anti-PD-L1) treatment. The source of these receptors is a man in his fifties or sixties with urothelial cancer.

The table lists this clone with a few counts. The chain has TRBV13 and TRBJ2-3, with 11 nucleotides matching TRBD2. Trimming took 5 bases from V and 0 from J; bases not matched to a gene: 7. This CDR3 is 17 amino acids long. From germline, CDR1 is PRHDT and CDR2 FYEKMQ (reference sequence). CDR3 in DNA: TGTGCCAGCAGCCCTGGGACTAGCGGAGCAAGCACAGATACGCAGTATTTT. As protein: CASSPGTSGASTDTQYF.

The chain couples TRBV28 to TRBJ1-2; TRBD1 agrees at 8 bases. The V and J ends lost 6 bases and 4 bases, in that order; junction bases with no gene match: 13. The CDR3 loop spans 16 amino acids. The germline gives CDR1 MDHEN, CDR2 SYDVKM. The CDR3 loop is CASSRVDREGFYGYTF. CDR3 sequence (DNA): TGTGCCAGCAGCCGCGTGGACAGGGAAGGGTTCTATGGCTACACCTTC.